Listed below are T cell receptor beta chains from one sample, sequenced in a study of identical twins. TCRdb fed the 5' RACE reads into MiXCR, producing one record per CDR3 protein. This sample has hundreds of thousands of distinct CDR3 sequences, with less than 10% found just once. These same records also appear under a second study, on yellow fever vaccine responses in identical twins.

Sequenced input: PBMCs. Receptors originate from a woman between 18 and 29 years old in good health. CDR3s include the opening cysteine and the closing phenylalanine or tryptophan. D genes are given only for firm matches.

J gene: TRBJ1-4; D gene: .; V gene: TRBV7-2; CDR3 protein: CASSYVRKEKLFF
J gene: TRBJ1-1; D gene: TRBD1; V gene: TRBV3-1; CDR3 protein: CASSHADRDTEAFF
J gene: TRBJ2-3; D gene: .; V gene: TRBV29-1; CDR3 protein: CSVVRTDGAQYF
J gene: TRBJ2-5; D gene: .; V gene: TRBV7-2; CDR3 protein: CASSLVRVETQYF
J gene: TRBJ1-6; D gene: TRBD1; V gene: TRBV4-1; CDR3 protein: CASSHTAGGNSPLHF
J gene: TRBJ2-7; D gene: TRBD1; V gene: TRBV2; CDR3 protein: CASRGDRGLYEQYF
J gene: TRBJ2-5; D gene: TRBD1; V gene: TRBV7-2; CDR3 protein: CASSLSQGARETQYF
J gene: TRBJ2-3; D gene: .; V gene: TRBV2; CDR3 protein: CASTRAGGGGANTDTQYF
J gene: TRBJ1-4; D gene: .; V gene: TRBV6-1; CDR3 protein: CASTHGDSHEKLFF
J gene: TRBJ2-1; D gene: TRBD2; V gene: TRBV29-1; CDR3 protein: CSVVGLTSGRYNEQFF
J gene: TRBJ2-1; D gene: .; V gene: TRBV4-1; CDR3 protein: CASSQPDRPGNEQFF
J gene: TRBJ2-2; D gene: .; V gene: TRBV4-1; CDR3 protein: CASSQTRDINTGELFF
J gene: TRBJ2-1; D gene: TRBD2; V gene: TRBV9; CDR3 protein: CASSVDSSGSPYNEQFF
J gene: TRBJ2-7; D gene: .; V gene: TRBV4-2; CDR3 protein: CASSQGVEGTSSSYEQYF
J gene: TRBJ2-5; D gene: .; V gene: TRBV12-3/TRBV12-4; CDR3 protein: CASSILRDIRETQYF
J gene: TRBJ2-1; D gene: TRBD2; V gene: TRBV20-1; CDR3 protein: CSATLAGGRYNEQFF
J gene: TRBJ2-1; D gene: .; V gene: TRBV2; CDR3 protein: CASKGWQSYNEQFF
J gene: TRBJ2-5; D gene: TRBD2; V gene: TRBV4-2; CDR3 protein: CASSRSGGPETQYF
J gene: TRBJ2-1; D gene: TRBD2; V gene: TRBV5-1; CDR3 protein: CASSLEAGGAYEQFF
J gene: TRBJ2-1; D gene: TRBD2; V gene: TRBV4-3; CDR3 protein: CASSQDSLAGYNEQFF
J gene: TRBJ2-2; D gene: TRBD1; V gene: TRBV6-1; CDR3 protein: CASRGQGISNTGELFF
J gene: TRBJ1-2; D gene: TRBD1; V gene: TRBV12-3/TRBV12-4; CDR3 protein: CASSPTGGSGYGYTF
J gene: TRBJ1-1; D gene: .; V gene: TRBV28; CDR3 protein: CASSLLAPSAEAFF
J gene: TRBJ1-2; D gene: .; V gene: TRBV6-5; CDR3 protein: CASSYSVTGSYGYTF
J gene: TRBJ1-1; D gene: .; V gene: TRBV9; CDR3 protein: CASSAGVGDTEAFF
J gene: TRBJ1-5; D gene: TRBD1; V gene: TRBV12-3/TRBV12-4; CDR3 protein: CASRPGGSSNQPQHF
J gene: TRBJ2-6; D gene: .; V gene: TRBV5-1; CDR3 protein: CASSWGFGANVLTF
J gene: TRBJ2-7; D gene: TRBD2; V gene: TRBV6-2/TRBV6-3; CDR3 protein: CATGLAITYEQYF
J gene: TRBJ2-1; D gene: .; V gene: TRBV20-1; CDR3 protein: CSARVIGATREQFF
J gene: TRBJ2-1; D gene: .; V gene: TRBV20-1; CDR3 protein: CSARDLGQVNNEQFF
J gene: TRBJ2-7; D gene: TRBD1; V gene: TRBV2; CDR3 protein: CASSPQGQGNSEQYF
J gene: TRBJ1-5; D gene: .; V gene: TRBV7-9; CDR3 protein: CASSLVQGDYSNQPQHF
J gene: TRBJ2-7; D gene: .; V gene: TRBV20-1; CDR3 protein: CSATSPSFTQYF
J gene: TRBJ1-5; D gene: .; V gene: TRBV6-1; CDR3 protein: CASLIGGARGQPQHF
J gene: TRBJ2-2; D gene: .; V gene: TRBV28; CDR3 protein: CASSLLDQGGGPNTGELFF
J gene: TRBJ2-7; D gene: TRBD1; V gene: TRBV7-9; CDR3 protein: CPSSFLDRQNYEQYF